What follows are 8 T cell receptor beta chains derived from one specimen sequenced in a study of T cells in Graves' hyperthyroidism and ophthalmopathy. Template material for amplifying TCR beta CDR3 regions consisted of RNA transcripts. Carried out on the TCR CDR3, a first-round RT-PCR used the HTBI primer set. In TCRdb, the multiplex PCR reads were re-called with MiXCR into one record per CDR3 protein. The sample shows 500,000 to 800,000 distinct CDR3 sequences, 14% of them seen only once. Input material: blood. These receptor sequences come from a woman aged 50 to 60 with Graves' ophthalmopathy.

This clonotype was picked up a small number of times. The genes are TRBV4-3 and TRBJ1-4; unclear D gene. Germline assignment: CDR1 LGHNA and CDR2 YSLEER. Trimming took off 1 base at V and 7 bases at J, with 7 bases between the two ends. This CDR3 has 13 residues. In nucleotides, the CDR3 is TGCGCCAGCAGCCAAGCTCTCCTTGAAAAACTGTTTTTT. Protein product: CASSQALLEKLFF.

The chain employs TRBV27 and TRBJ1-4, with unresolved D. Germline V CDR1 and CDR2: MNHEY, SMNVEV (reference sequence). The V end lost 3 bases, the J end lost 0 bases, and 11 bases lay between the germline ends. The CDR3 consists of 16 residues. CDR3 nucleotide sequence: TGTGCCAGCAGTTTCGGTCCCACTGCAACTAATGAAAAACTGTTTTTT. Translated, it gives CASSFGPTATNEKLFF.

V and J are TRBV20-1 and TRBJ1-5; 7 positions agree with TRBD1. J gave up 7 bases and V 6 bases, and 12 bases lay outside the gene matches. Germline V gene sequence: CDR1 DFQATT, CDR2 SNEGSKA (reference sequence). This CDR3 is 14 amino acids long. CDR3 loop: CSAVEGASLQPQHF. The CDR3 DNA reads TGCAGTGCGGTGGAGGGGGCATCGTTGCAGCCCCAGCATTTT.

This clonotype was found many times. The V gene is TRBV12-3 or TRBV12-4, the J gene TRBJ2-7; TRBD1 matches at 7 bases. The trim removed 5 bases at V and 1 base at J, leaving 8 bases unmatched. This CDR3 comprises 15 residues. CDR3 coding DNA: TGTGCCAGCAGTCAACCCGGGACAGTTTCCTACGAGCAGTACTTC. It encodes CASSQPGTVSYEQYF.

At least ten counts were recorded for this clonotype. This chain uses TRBV28 with TRBJ2-7; TRBD1 agrees at 7 bases. CDR1 MDHEN and CDR2 SYDVKM come from the germline V gene. V shed 4 bases and J 0 bases; nucleotides not matched to a gene: 9. The CDR3 is made up of 16 amino acids. CDR3 in DNA: TGTGCCAGCAGTTCCATGGACAGGACAAGCTCCTACGAGCAGTACTTC. It is translated as CASSSMDRTSSYEQYF.

The table lists this clonotype with many counts. This sequence joins TRBV5-1 and TRBJ1-1; D is perhaps TRBD1 (5 bases). This CDR3 is 14 amino acids long. V lost 4 bases and J 3 bases, leaving 13 bases between the germline ends. In germline, CDR1 is SGHRS, CDR2 YFSETQ. The CDR3 here is CASSGTLGHTEAFF. The CDR3 nucleotides read TGCGCCAGCAGCGGGACGTTGGGGCACACTGAAGCTTTCTTT. Full variable domain (rest looked up from reference TRBV5-1 and TRBJ1-1): KAGVTQTPRYLIKTRGQQVTLSCSPISGHRSVSWYQQTPGQGLQFLFEYFSETQRNKGNFPGRFSGRQFSNSRSEMNVSTLELGDSALYLCASSGTLGHTEAFFGQGTRLTVV.

Ten or more counts support this clonotype. The CDR3 region is CASSLWSRSSYNEQFF. CDR3 nucleotide sequence: TGTGCCAGCAGTTTGTGGTCTAGGAGCTCCTACAATGAGCAGTTCTTC. J is TRBJ2-1 and V is TRBV27; D is unclear. Germline assignment: CDR1 MNHEY and CDR2 SMNVEV (reference sequence). V dropped 3 bases and J dropped 0 bases, with 12 bases sitting between them. CDR3 length equals 16 residues.

The chain links TRBV20-1 to TRBJ2-2; D is ambiguous. The CDR3 has 11 amino acids. Germline CDR1 reads DFQATT; CDR2 reads SNEGSKA (reference sequence). Trimming pared 4 bases from V and 5 bases from J, leaving 5 bases between. In DNA, the CDR3 is TGCAGTGCTATCGTAACCGGGGAGCTGTTTTTT. Its translation: CSAIVTGELFF.